Below are 19 T cell receptor beta chains sequenced from a single sample in a study of cytomegalovirus exposure and HLA in healthy donors. PCR employed 60 Vbeta and 13 Jbeta primers. The protocol was immunoSEQ multiplex PCR, while the TCRdb copy is restricted to in-frame clones and leaves out a portion. The sample holds fewer than 150,000 clones, less than 80% seen once. Sequences were obtained from PBMCs. The receptor set was obtained from a woman aged 50 to 65 in good health and CMV-seropositive.

This clone was recorded only once. J is TRBJ2-5 and V is TRBV30, with TRBD2 as a possible D gene (6 bases). Looked up from germline, CDR1 is GTSNPN and CDR2 is SVGIG (reference sequence). Trimming took off 8 bases at V and 5 bases at J, with 33 bases between the two ends. The CDR3 loop spans 18 amino acids. The CDR3 loop is CAHDWGRSSAGSGETQYF. The CDR3 DNA is TGTGCCCACGATTGGGGCAGGTCTAGCGCCGGGTCTGGGGAGACCCAGTACTTC.

The chain joins TRBV4-1 to TRBJ2-5, with TRBD2 matching 10 bases. The length of the CDR3 is 16 residues. The V gene end was trimmed by 0 bases and the J gene end by 3 bases; junction bases not matched to a gene: 4. The V gene's germline CDR1 is MGHRA and CDR2 YSYEKL. DNA of the CDR3: TGCGCCAGCAGCCAAGATGAAACTAGCGGGGAAGAGACCCAGTACTTC. Translated, it gives CASSQDETSGEETQYF.

This chain links TRBV6-6 with TRBJ2-1, with TRBD2 as a possible D gene (5 bases). The CDR3 spans 13 residues. V gave up 5 bases and J gave up 6 bases, with 11 bases separating them. CDR1 and CDR2 from the germline V gene are MNHNY and SVGAGI (reference sequence). CDR3 amino acids: CASSNARANEQFF. The CDR3, as DNA: TGTGCCAGCAGTAACGCGCGGGCCAATGAGCAGTTCTTC.

The gene calls are TRBV15 and TRBJ2-1; tentative D call: TRBD2 (5 bases). Germline values: CDR1 LNHNV, CDR2 YYDKDF (reference sequence). V was clipped by 5 bases and J by 7 bases, with 21 bases between them. CDR3 length equals 16 residues. The CDR3 region is CATSGRTADVLNEQFF. As DNA, the CDR3 is TGTGCCACCAGCGGCCGGACTGCTGATGTGTTGAATGAGCAGTTCTTC.

CDR3 in DNA: TGTGCCAGCAGCGGGACTAGCGGCACCAAAGAGACCCAGTACTTC. It yields the protein CASSGTSGTKETQYF. This chain connects TRBV4-2 to TRBJ2-5, with TRBD2 matching 11 bases. The CDR3 is 15 amino acids. Germline CDR1 and CDR2: LGHNA and YNFKEQ. V dropped 5 bases and J dropped 3; count of bases not matched to a gene: 5.

The rearrangement links TRBV27 to TRBJ1-2, with TRBD1 matching over 9 bases. CDR1 MNHEY and CDR2 SMNVEV come from the germline V gene (reference sequence). The CDR3 has 16 residues. V dropped 5 bases and J dropped 4; count of bases not matched to a gene: 11. Here the CDR3 reads CASSKGQGLGSYGYTF. The CDR3 nucleotides are TGTGCCAGCAGTAAAGGACAGGGGTTGGGGAGCTATGGCTACACCTTC.

The table lists this clone with a few counts. The J gene is TRBJ2-5, the V gene TRBV19, with TRBD1 matching 7 bases. The CDR3 sequence is 15 residues long. Germline CDR1 and CDR2: LNHDA and SQIVND (reference sequence). After removal of 5 bases from V and 1 base from J, the junction contained 7 bases not matched to a gene. The CDR3 DNA reads TGTGCCAGTAGTGCTCGAGGGACAGCCCAAGAGACCCAGTACTTC. It encodes CASSARGTAQETQYF.

The V call is TRBV19, the J call TRBJ1-4; the D gene is possibly TRBD1 (5 bases). The germline V and J ends were trimmed by 4 bases and 3 bases, with 12 bases remaining between them. The CDR3 is 15 residues long. Germline V gives CDR1 LNHDA, CDR2 SQIVND (reference sequence). CDR3 sequence (DNA): TGTGCCAGTAGTAGGTCGGCAGGGCCTAATGAAAAACTGTTTTTT. Its translation: CASSRSAGPNEKLFF.

The chain joins TRBV30 to TRBJ1-3, with D maybe TRBD1 (5 bases). This CDR3 spans 12 amino acids. V was shortened by 3 bases and J by 4 bases, with 7 bases between the two germline ends. Germline lookup yields CDR1 GTSNPN and CDR2 SVGIG (reference sequence). CDR3 DNA sequence: TGTGCCTGGAGGGGGCTGGGAAACACCATATATTTT. Translating gives CAWRGLGNTIYF.

This clone was seen only a few times. The V gene is TRBV19, the J gene TRBJ2-1; 9 bases align to TRBD2. The germline gives CDR1 LNHDA, CDR2 SQIVND (reference sequence). This CDR3 is built from 15 residues. V shed 4 bases, J shed 7 bases, and the junction held 8 bases outside the gene matches. The CDR3 DNA is TGTGCCAGTAGTACTTCTGGACTAGCGTTAAATGAGCAGTTCTTC. Encoded protein: CASSTSGLALNEQFF.

This clone was seen a handful of times. The J gene is TRBJ2-2, the V gene TRBV10-3; 11 bases fit TRBD1. The CDR3 is 16 amino acids. Losses at the gene ends were 4 bases for V and 3 bases for J; bases not matched to a gene: 4. Germline values: CDR1 ENHRY, CDR2 SYGVKD. The CDR3 DNA reads as TGTGCCATCAGTGGGACAGGGGGCTCGTACACCGGGGAGCTGTTTTTT. Its protein is CAISGTGGSYTGELFF.

This clone has a handful of counts. J is TRBJ1-5 and V is TRBV7-6; D may be TRBD1 (5 bases). The germline V gene encodes CDR1 SGHVS and CDR2 FNYEAQ. Trimming left V 6 bases short and J 6 bases short, with 21 bases between. The CDR3 has 16 amino acids. The CDR3 nucleotides are TGTGCCAGCAGTCAAGGATCGGGGGTTGGAAGTCAGCCCCAGCATTTT. This encodes CASSQGSGVGSQPQHF.

The genes are TRBV11-2 and TRBJ1-2; tentative D call: TRBD1 (5 bases). With 0 bases removed from V and 5 bases from J, the gap between germline ends came to 16 bases. The V gene's germline CDR1 is SGHAT and CDR2 FQNNGV. The CDR3 is 16 amino acids. CDR3 loop: CASSLDHARGGYGYTF. The CDR3 DNA follows: TGTGCCAGCAGCTTAGATCATGCCCGGGGGGGGTATGGCTACACCTTC.

This chain joins TRBV7-9 and TRBJ1-5; TRBD1 matches at 9 bases. V trimming: 5 bases; J trimming: 2 bases; junction bases outside the gene matches: 10. The germline V gene has CDR1 SEHNR and CDR2 FQNEAQ (reference sequence). The CDR3 has 17 residues. Here the CDR3 DNA reads TGTGCCAGCAGCCCAACAGGGGGCACTCAGGGCAATCAGCCCCAGCATTTT. It specifies CASSPTGGTQGNQPQHF.

This sequence joins TRBV7-2 and TRBJ2-5; TRBD1 matches 9 bases. Per the germline V gene, CDR1 is SGHTA and CDR2 is FQGNSA. The CDR3 sequence is 14 residues long. Germline trimming cut 5 bases from V and 4 bases from J; bases unmatched to any gene: 5. CDR3 sequence (DNA): TGTGCCAGCAGCCCACCGGACAGGGGAGAGACCCAGTACTTC. Its protein product is CASSPPDRGETQYF.

In the case of this clone: The sample has other DNA sequences that encode this CDR3 too. The CDR3 nucleotides read TGTGCCAGCAGCGAGGGACAGGGGGGAGAGACCCAGTACTTC. Translation gives CASSEGQGGETQYF. The rearrangement links TRBV9 to TRBJ2-5, with 11 bases identical to TRBD1. The CDR3 totals 14 residues. Looked up from germline, CDR1 is SGDLS and CDR2 is YYNGEE. The V gene end was trimmed by 3 bases and the J gene end by 4 bases; junction bases not matched to a gene: 2.

CDR3 residues: CASSPTNTDTQYF. As DNA, the CDR3 is TGTGCCAGCTCACCAACAAACACAGATACGCAGTATTTT. The rearrangement uses TRBV18 and TRBJ2-3; D remains unclear. Germline V lookup: CDR1 KGHSH, CDR2 LQKENI. There are 13 residues in the CDR3. Trimming pared 2 bases from V and 2 bases from J, leaving 5 bases between.

CDR3 sequence: CASSPARTGGDGYTF. In DNA, the CDR3 is TGTGCCAGCAGCCCCGCCCGGACAGGGGGAGATGGCTACACCTTC. The J gene is TRBJ1-2, the V gene TRBV7-2, with 10 bases lining up with TRBD1. The J segment lost 6 bases and the V segment lost 5 bases, leaving 9 bases of the junction unmatched. Germline loops: CDR1 SGHTA, CDR2 FQGNSA. The CDR3 has 15 amino acids.

The V and J genes are TRBV5-1 and TRBJ2-1; the match to TRBD2 covers 9 bases. In germline, CDR1 is SGHRS, CDR2 YFSETQ. The CDR3 runs 15 residues. J was trimmed by 1 base and V by 4 bases; bases with no gene match: 3. CDR3 protein: CASSITSGSYNEQFF. Here the CDR3 DNA reads TGCGCCAGCAGCATAACTAGCGGGTCCTACAATGAGCAGTTCTTC.